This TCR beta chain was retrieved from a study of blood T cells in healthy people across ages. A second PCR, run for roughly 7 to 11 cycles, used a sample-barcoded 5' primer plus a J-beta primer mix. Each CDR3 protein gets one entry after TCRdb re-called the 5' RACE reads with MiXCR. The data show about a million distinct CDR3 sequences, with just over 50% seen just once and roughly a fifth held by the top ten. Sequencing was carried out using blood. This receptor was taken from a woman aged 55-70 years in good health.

The CDR3 DNA reads TGTGCCAGCAGCCCACACACCCAGTCAGAGGGACAGTACTTC. Translation: CASSPHTQSEGQYF. This chain joins TRBV3-1 and TRBJ2-5; possibly TRBD2 for D (5 bases). Germline V CDR1 and CDR2: LGHDT, YNNKEL (reference sequence). This CDR3 spans 14 amino acids. V was trimmed by 4 bases and J by 11 bases, leaving 20 bases between them.